The 13 T cell receptor beta chains listed next were all sequenced from one sample in a study of CD8+ T cells in alopecia areata. RNA extraction was followed by reverse transcription into cDNA, which acted as the sequencing template. The repertoire was sequenced with immunoSEQ multiplex PCR; TCRdb's copy has only in-frame clones and lacks some. There are fewer than 200,000 clones in the sample; 58% occur only once, and roughly 12% lies in the top ten. The treatment denotes: oral pan-JAK inhibitor, 5-10 mg twice daily. The material sequenced was CD8+ T cells sorted from blood, taken at week 24, from a patient treated with tofacitinib. The receptors shown here come from a human donor with alopecia areata.

The rearrangement uses TRBV30 and TRBJ2-7, with D maybe TRBD1 (6 bases). Germline V gene lookup returns CDR1 GTSNPN and CDR2 SVGIG (reference sequence). The V and J ends lost 1 base and 3 bases respectively, with 13 bases between them. This CDR3 comprises 14 residues. CDR3 sequence reads: CAWSGVGGNYEQYF. As DNA, the CDR3 is TGTGCCTGGAGTGGAGTAGGGGGAAACTACGAGCAGTACTTC.

In this sample, this clone turned up a few times. The chain carries TRBV30 and TRBJ2-7; D unclear. There are 13 residues in the CDR3. From germline, CDR1 is GTSNPN and CDR2 SVGIG (reference sequence). Trimming removed 3 bases from V and 3 bases from J, with 12 bases in between. The CDR3 spells CAWSQASNYEQYF. The DNA of the CDR3 is TGTGCCTGGAGCCAGGCGTCCAACTACGAGCAGTACTTC.

Notes on this clone: At the DNA level, this CDR3 is encoded by other sequences in the same sample as well. This sequence joins TRBV29-1 and TRBJ2-2; a weak D match, TRBD1 (5 bases). The V gene lost 6 bases and the J gene lost 4 bases, with 9 bases spanning the gap. CDR3 length: 12 amino acids. Germline CDR1 is SQVTM and CDR2 is ANQGSEA. CDR3 coding DNA: TGCAGCGTCCTCCAGGGCACCGGGGAGCTGTTTTTT. Translating it yields CSVLQGTGELFF.

The genes are TRBV12-5 and TRBJ1-2, with 9 bases fitting TRBD1. The CDR3 has 13 amino acids. From germline, CDR1 is LGHNT and CDR2 FRNRAP. V was clipped by 6 bases and J by 7 bases; unmatched bases: 6. CDR3 sequence (DNA): TGTGCTAGTGGACGGGACAGGGTTGGTGGCTACACCTTC. Its protein product is CASGRDRVGGYTF.

The J gene is TRBJ2-1, the V gene TRBV27; D is possibly TRBD1 (5 bases). The V gene lost 6 bases and the J gene lost 5 bases, with 17 bases spanning the gap. Germline lookup yields CDR1 MNHEY and CDR2 SMNVEV (reference sequence). The CDR3 runs 15 residues. CDR3 sequence reads: CASSLLGQTNNEQFF. In nucleotides, the CDR3 is TGTGCCAGCAGCCTATTGGGGCAGACAAACAATGAGCAGTTCTTC.

The chain employs TRBV6-5 and TRBJ2-2; D unclear. The CDR3 is 14 residues long. From germline, CDR1 is MNHEY and CDR2 SVGAGI. The ends were cut back, 0 bases at V and 5 bases at J, with 7 bases in the middle. The DNA for the CDR3 is TGTGCCAGCAGTTACTCGAAGTGGACCGGGGAGCTGTTTTTT. Translating gives CASSYSKWTGELFF.

This chain uses TRBV5-6 with TRBJ1-5, with D unclear. The CDR3 covers 12 residues. The ends were cut back, 4 bases at V and 5 bases at J, with 7 bases in the middle. In germline, CDR1 is SGHDT, CDR2 YYEEEE. CDR3 in DNA: TGTGCCAGCAGCGGAGGCGATCAGCCCCAGCATTTT. Amino acid sequence: CASSGGDQPQHF.

This sequence joins TRBV29-1 and TRBJ1-1, with TRBD1 identical over 7 bases. J was trimmed by 5 bases and V by 6 bases; bases with no gene match: 6. The CDR3 is 12 amino acids. Germline V gene lookup returns CDR1 SQVTM and CDR2 ANQGSEA. As DNA, the CDR3 is TGCAGCGTCGGGGGGACAGCTACTGAAGCTTTCTTT. Its translation is CSVGGTATEAFF.

This clone was seen a few times. V and J are TRBV2 and TRBJ2-3; D uncertain. Trimming shortened V by 7 bases and J by 2 bases, and 10 bases separated the two germline ends. The germline gives CDR1 SNHLY, CDR2 FYNNEI. CDR3 size: 13 residues. CDR3 sequence: CASMAVITDTQYF. CDR3 DNA: TGTGCCAGCATGGCTGTTATCACAGATACGCAGTATTTT.

The chain is built from TRBV7-9 and TRBJ2-7; D unclear. CDR1 SEHNR and CDR2 FQNEAQ come from the germline V gene (reference sequence). The CDR3 covers 14 residues. The ends were cut back, 1 base at V and 7 bases at J, with 14 bases in the middle. The CDR3 protein is CASSLGGKPGEQYF. In DNA form, the CDR3 reads TGTGCCAGCAGCTTAGGCGGAAAGCCTGGGGAGCAGTACTTC. Full variable domain (remainder filled in from reference TRBV7-9 and TRBJ2-7): DTGVSQNPRHKITKRGQNVTFRCDPISEHNRLYWYRQTLGQGPEFLTYFQNEAQLEKSRLLSDRFSAERPKGSFSTLEIQRTEQGDSAMYLCASSLGGKPGEQYFGPGTRLTVT.

The chain employs TRBV14 and TRBJ1-6; 7 bases match TRBD1. The germline CDR1 and CDR2 sequences are SGHDN and FVKESK. V was clipped by 0 bases and J by 5 bases; unmatched bases: 19. The CDR3 spans 21 residues. CDR3 nucleotide sequence: TGTGCCAGCAGCCAAGATCTGGTACGGATGGGACAGATATTTAATAATTCACCCCTCCACTTT. Protein product: CASSQDLVRMGQIFNNSPLHF.

The gene calls are TRBV5-1 and TRBJ2-7, with TRBD1 matching over 8 bases. The junction had 11 bases not matched to a gene; V was cut back by 5 bases and J by 1 base. The CDR3 contains 16 residues. CDR1 is SGHRS and CDR2 is YFSETQ in the germline V gene. The CDR3 loop reads CASSRPTGQDSYEQYF. DNA of the CDR3: TGCGCCAGCAGTCGCCCGACGGGACAGGATTCCTACGAGCAGTACTTC.

This clone was seen only a few times. The V and J genes are TRBV6-6 and TRBJ1-2; TRBD1 might be the D (5 bases). Germline CDR1 reads MNHNY; CDR2 reads SVGAGI (reference sequence). V was pared by 5 bases and J by 3 bases, with 7 bases between. CDR3 length: 12 amino acids. The CDR3 nucleotides are TGTGCCAGCAGTGAGGGACACTATGGCTACACCTTC. This encodes CASSEGHYGYTF.